This TCR beta chain was sequenced in a study of human T cells and chemical hapten exposure. As for the study in general: Patch tests containing 0.01% DPC, applied to the upper back, were read at 6 days.

Regarding the study as a whole: It was expanded TCRs that formed significantly more large CDR3 similarity clusters than controls did.

In the case of this clonotype: Its antigen is not identified.

V dropped 1 base and J dropped 0 bases, with 10 bases sitting between them. CDR1 SQVTM and CDR2 ANQGSEA come from the germline V gene. The CDR3 consists of 14 residues. Time point described: patch test 3, about 24 weeks after DPC sensitization. Documented treatment: therapeutic diphenylcyclopropenone sensitization with weekly scalp DPC. TCRdb reprocessed the RACE reads with MiXCR, giving one entry per CDR3 protein. The sample has 210,000 or so distinct CDR3 sequences, approximately 24% seen once. V gene TRBV29-1 combines with J gene TRBJ2-7; tentative D call: TRBD1 (7 bases). This receptor was obtained from a woman aged 40 to 49 with alopecia areata. Some clones in this sample may be carry-over from other donors' samples. Material: whole blood, obtained in connection with sensitization to the hapten diphenylcyclopropenone (DPC). The CDR3 sequence is CSVEGQGGSYEQYF. The CDR3 nucleotides read TGCAGCGTTGAAGGGCAGGGGGGCTCCTACGAGCAGTACTTC.